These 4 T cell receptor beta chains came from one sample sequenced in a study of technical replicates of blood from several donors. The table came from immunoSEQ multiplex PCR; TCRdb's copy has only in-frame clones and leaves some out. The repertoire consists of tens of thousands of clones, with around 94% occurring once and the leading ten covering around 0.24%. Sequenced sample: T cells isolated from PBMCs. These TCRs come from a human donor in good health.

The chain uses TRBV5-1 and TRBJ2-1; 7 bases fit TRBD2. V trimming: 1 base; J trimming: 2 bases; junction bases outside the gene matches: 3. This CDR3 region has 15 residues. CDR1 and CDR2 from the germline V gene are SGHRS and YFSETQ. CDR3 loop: CASSLMAGAYNEQFF. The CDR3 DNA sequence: TGCGCCAGCAGCTTGATGGCGGGAGCCTACAATGAGCAGTTCTTC.

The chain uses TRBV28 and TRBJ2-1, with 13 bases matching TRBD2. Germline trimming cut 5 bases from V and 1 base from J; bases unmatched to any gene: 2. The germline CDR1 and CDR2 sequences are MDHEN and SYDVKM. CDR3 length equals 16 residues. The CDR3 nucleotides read TGTGCCAGCAGTCCGACTAGCGGGAGGTCCTACAATGAGCAGTTCTTC. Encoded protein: CASSPTSGRSYNEQFF.

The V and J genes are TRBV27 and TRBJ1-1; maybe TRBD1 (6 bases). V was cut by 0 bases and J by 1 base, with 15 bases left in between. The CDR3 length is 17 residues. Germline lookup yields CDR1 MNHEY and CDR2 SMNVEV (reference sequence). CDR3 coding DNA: TGTGCCAGCAGTTTATCGCGGACGGGACACCGGAACACTGAAGCTTTCTTT. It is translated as CASSLSRTGHRNTEAFF.

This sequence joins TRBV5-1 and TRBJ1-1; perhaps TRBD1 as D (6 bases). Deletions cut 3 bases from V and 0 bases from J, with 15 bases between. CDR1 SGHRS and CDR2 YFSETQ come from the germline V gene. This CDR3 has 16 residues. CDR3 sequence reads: CASSWGGGLLNTEAFF. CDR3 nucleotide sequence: TGCGCCAGCAGCTGGGGAGGGGGTCTCCTGAACACTGAAGCTTTCTTT.